These 21 T cell receptor beta chains were all obtained from the same sample, sequenced in a study of identical twins. TCRdb analysed the 5' RACE reads with MiXCR anew, one entry per CDR3 protein. This table holds 450,000 or so distinct CDR3 sequences, 11% to 15% found once. A further study also used this sample, focusing on yellow fever vaccine responses in identical twins.

Source material: CD4+ T cells sorted from blood. Every receptor here comes from a woman in her late teens or twenties in good health.

The table lists this clonotype with many counts. The chain recombines TRBV6-5 with TRBJ2-4; TRBD1 aligns across 11 bases. The CDR3 has 17 residues. V gave up 3 bases and J gave up 2 bases; unmatched junction bases: 6. The germline V gene encodes CDR1 MNHEY and CDR2 SVGAGI. CDR3 amino acids: CASSYPGQGGTKNIQYF. The CDR3 coding sequence is TGTGCCAGCAGTTATCCGGGACAGGGGGGAACCAAAAACATTCAGTACTTC.

The chain recombines TRBV4-2 with TRBJ2-7; 13 bases align to TRBD2. CDR1 LGHNA and CDR2 YNFKEQ come from the germline V gene. Trimming at V came to 1 base and at J to 2 bases, leaving 14 bases not matched to a gene. The length of the CDR3 is 20 residues. For the CDR3, the DNA is TGTGCCAGCAGCCAAGGAGTGGGGGGACTAGCGGGATCTACGGCCTACGAGCAGTACTTC. As protein: CASSQGVGGLAGSTAYEQYF.

The chain couples TRBV5-1 to TRBJ2-5; 12 nucleotides agree with TRBD2. Germline values: CDR1 SGHRS, CDR2 YFSETQ. The CDR3 length is 16 residues. V was pared by 3 bases and J by 2 bases, with 5 bases of the junction left unmatched. The CDR3 is CASSSGLAGDQETQYF. In DNA form, the CDR3 reads TGCGCCAGCAGCTCGGGACTAGCGGGTGATCAAGAGACCCAGTACTTC.

The chain combines TRBV11-1 with TRBJ2-1; D tentatively reads TRBD1 or TRBD2 (6 bases each). Germline V lookup: CDR1 SGHAT, CDR2 FQDESV (reference sequence). The CDR3 is made up of 14 amino acids. The V and J ends lost 4 bases and 4 bases respectively, with 11 bases between them. In DNA, the CDR3 is TGTGCCAGCAGCTCGGGGGCGGTATACAATGAGCAGTTCTTC. It codes for CASSSGAVYNEQFF.

The table lists this clonotype with a few counts. The V gene is TRBV14, the J gene TRBJ2-7; D unresolved. The CDR3 length is 13 residues. Germline V gene lookup returns CDR1 SGHDN and CDR2 FVKESK. Trimming took off 2 bases at V and 1 base at J, with 6 bases between the two ends. CDR3 region: CASSQLPSYEQYF. Here the CDR3 DNA reads TGTGCCAGCAGCCAACTCCCTTCCTACGAGCAGTACTTC. Full variable domain (missing parts from reference TRBV14 and TRBJ2-7): EAGVTQFPSHSVIEKGQTVTLRCDPISGHDNLYWYRRVMGKEIKFLLHFVKESKQDESGMPNNRFLAERTGGTYSTLKVQPAELEDSGVYFCASSQLPSYEQYFGPGTRLTVT.

This clonotype was seen a single time. The chain is built from TRBV5-6 and TRBJ1-6, with 7 bases identical to TRBD1. The junction had 11 bases not matched to a gene; V was cut back by 4 bases and J by 10 bases. From germline, CDR1 is SGHDT and CDR2 YYEEEE. This CDR3 is built from 15 residues. As DNA, the CDR3 is TGTGCCAGCAGCACCACGGACAGGCCATGGTCACCCCTCCACTTT. Protein product: CASSTTDRPWSPLHF.

This clonotype was recorded a few times. The chain joins TRBV15 to TRBJ2-2; D remains unclear. CDR3 length: 15 amino acids. V shed 5 bases and J shed 4 bases, with 14 bases lying between them. The germline V gene has CDR1 LNHNV and CDR2 YYDKDF (reference sequence). The CDR3 DNA is TGTGCCACCAGCGGGCAGAGAATAGGCACCGGGGAGCTGTTTTTT. It is translated as CATSGQRIGTGELFF.

This clonotype was observed a handful of times. This chain connects TRBV6-1 to TRBJ2-1; 12 nucleotides align to TRBD2. The CDR3 length is 16 residues. The germline V gene has CDR1 MNHNS and CDR2 SASEGT. J lost 3 bases, V lost 5 bases, and 5 bases had no gene match. For the CDR3, the DNA is TGTGCCAGCAGTCTCACACTAGCGGGAGGCTACAATGAGCAGTTCTTC. It is translated as CASSLTLAGGYNEQFF.

This clonotype was detected only a few times. The chain combines TRBV5-1 with TRBJ2-2; TRBD2 is a possible D gene (5 bases). The CDR3 length is 15 residues. V gave up 4 bases and J gave up 1 base, with 11 bases separating them. Germline loops: CDR1 SGHRS, CDR2 YFSETQ. The CDR3 sequence: CASSPSGVNTGELFF. CDR3 coding DNA: TGCGCCAGCAGCCCGTCCGGGGTGAACACCGGGGAGCTGTTTTTT.

The V call is TRBV29-1, the J call TRBJ2-7; 8 nucleotides line up with TRBD1. J gave up 5 bases and V 6 bases, and 3 bases lay outside the gene matches. Germline lookup yields CDR1 SQVTM and CDR2 ANQGSEA. This CDR3 is 11 amino acids long. The CDR3 DNA reads TGCAGCGTCCAACAGGGGGACGAGCAGTACTTC. The encoded protein is CSVQQGDEQYF.

This clonotype turned up a few times. The J gene is TRBJ2-7, the V gene TRBV20-1; 9 bases are shared with TRBD2. V shed 1 base, J shed 2 bases, and the junction held 6 bases outside the gene matches. The CDR3 has 15 residues. CDR1 DFQATT and CDR2 SNEGSKA come from the germline V gene (reference sequence). The CDR3 bases are TGCAGTGCTAGAGTAGGGGCTAGCGGGACCTACGAGCAGTACTTC. Translated, it gives CSARVGASGTYEQYF.

V usage is TRBV7-9 and J usage is TRBJ1-4; TRBD1 agrees at 10 bases. Germline values: CDR1 SEHNR, CDR2 FQNEAQ (reference sequence). The CDR3 runs to 16 residues. Germline trimming cut 4 bases from V and 5 bases from J; bases unmatched to any gene: 7. The CDR3 DNA is TGTGCCAGCAGCTCGGATCCGGGACAGGGGAATGAAAAACTGTTTTTT. As protein: CASSSDPGQGNEKLFF.

This clonotype showed up just once. The chain is built from TRBV18 and TRBJ1-2, with D possibly matching TRBD1 (5 bases). This CDR3 has 17 amino acids. Germline V gene data show CDR1 as KGHSH and CDR2 as LQKENI. V was pared by 3 bases and J by 5 bases, with 22 bases between. CDR3 sequence reads: CASSPRDFLQGGYGYTF. The DNA for the CDR3 is TGTGCCAGCTCACCTCGGGACTTTCTTCAAGGTGGTTATGGCTACACCTTC.

The chain uses TRBV12-3 or TRBV12-4 and TRBJ2-5; no reliable D call. V dropped 6 bases and J dropped 5 bases, with 10 bases sitting between them. The CDR3 is made up of 12 amino acids. This chain's CDR3 is CASRGGGETQYF. The CDR3 region has the DNA TGTGCCAGCAGGGGCGGTGGGGAGACCCAGTACTTC.

This clonotype has only a few counts. The genes are TRBV11-1 and TRBJ2-7, with D unresolved. The germline CDR1 and CDR2 sequences are SGHAT and FQDESV (reference sequence). Trimming took 5 bases from V and 5 from J, leaving 7 bases between them. The CDR3 is 11 residues long. CDR3 loop: CASSQYDEQYF. For the CDR3, the DNA is TGTGCCAGCAGCCAATACGACGAGCAGTACTTC.

The chain couples TRBV7-9 to TRBJ2-7; maybe TRBD1 (5 bases). Per germline, CDR1 SEHNR and CDR2 FQNEAQ (reference sequence). V was shortened by 4 bases and J by 2 bases, with 12 bases between the two germline ends. The CDR3 sequence is 14 residues long. Written as DNA, the CDR3 is TGTGCCAGCAGCTCTGACAGTAGAGCCTACGAGCAGTACTTC. Translation gives CASSSDSRAYEQYF.

This clonotype was seen more than once but under ten times. The CDR3, as DNA: TGTGCCAGCTGTCGCAGGGATAATGAAAAACTGTTTTTT. Its protein is CASCRRDNEKLFF. The chain employs TRBV7-9 and TRBJ1-4, with D perhaps matching TRBD1 (5 bases). Per germline, CDR1 SEHNR and CDR2 FQNEAQ (reference sequence). Trimming removed 8 bases from V and 4 bases from J, with 11 bases in between. CDR3 length equals 13 residues.

Only a few counts were recorded for this clonotype. V usage is TRBV4-3 and J usage is TRBJ2-2; possible D gene TRBD1, 6 bases. V dropped 0 bases and J dropped 5 bases, with 16 bases sitting between them. Per germline, CDR1 LGHNA and CDR2 YSLEER. This CDR3 is built from 17 residues. CDR3 residues: CASSQDLRAGVTGELFF. CDR3 nucleotides: TGCGCCAGCAGCCAAGATCTCCGGGCAGGGGTGACCGGGGAGCTGTTTTTT.

This chain connects TRBV13 to TRBJ2-7; D possibly matches TRBD1 or TRBD2 (5 bases each). The CDR3 runs 16 residues. V gave up 5 bases and J gave up 2 bases, with 19 bases separating them. Looked up from germline, CDR1 is PRHDT and CDR2 is FYEKMQ (reference sequence). CDR3 DNA: TGTGCCAGCAGCCCCCATGTCGAGGGGTTACCCTACGAGCAGTACTTC. Amino acid sequence: CASSPHVEGLPYEQYF.

The CDR3 region is CASSLRTVQETQYF. The DNA of the CDR3 is TGTGCCAGCAGCCTACGGACAGTCCAAGAGACCCAGTACTTC. The rearrangement uses TRBV3-1 and TRBJ2-5, with a tentative D call TRBD1 (6 bases). This CDR3 has 14 amino acids. With 4 bases removed from V and 1 base from J, the gap between germline ends came to 10 bases. The germline V gene encodes CDR1 LGHDT and CDR2 YNNKEL (reference sequence).

A few counts support this clonotype. V gene TRBV29-1 combines with J gene TRBJ1-2; D gene unclear. V was shortened by 4 bases and J by 0 bases, with 12 bases between the two germline ends. The germline gives CDR1 SQVTM, CDR2 ANQGSEA. The CDR3 is 14 amino acids. CDR3 amino acids: CSVGLSSANYGYTF. In nucleotides, the CDR3 is TGCAGCGTTGGGTTGTCCTCAGCTAACTATGGCTACACCTTC.